This record covers a single T cell receptor beta chain. The sample comes from a study of blood T cell repertoires in COVID-19. Germline V lookup: CDR1 LNHDA, CDR2 SQIVND (reference sequence). The CDR3 runs to 14 residues. Losses at the gene ends were 3 bases for V and 5 bases for J; bases not matched to a gene: 6. Clones were sequenced by immunoSEQ multiplex PCR, and TCRdb holds only the in-frame ones, with some missing. Of some 250,000 clones listed, approximately 83% are singletons. The receptor was isolated from a man aged 25 to 40 who had recovered from COVID-19. Specimen: peripheral blood. J is TRBJ2-5 and V is TRBV19, with 7 bases matching TRBD1. CDR3 amino acids: CASSITGVEETQYF. CDR3 in DNA: TGTGCCAGTAGTATTACAGGGGTCGAGGAGACCCAGTACTTC. Full variable domain (rest looked up from reference TRBV19 and TRBJ2-5): DGGITQSPKYLFRKEGQNVTLSCEQNLNHDAMYWYRQDPGQGLRLIYYSQIVNDFQKGDIAEGYSVSREKKESFPLTVTSAQKNPTAFYLCASSITGVEETQYFGPGTRLLVL.